This entry is about one T cell receptor (beta chain). The sample is drawn from a study of shared clonotypes between healthy human individuals. V was cut by 0 bases and J by 8 bases, with 11 bases left in between. Per germline, CDR1 SGDLS and CDR2 YYNGEE. This CDR3 has 13 residues. Profiled with immunoSEQ multiplex PCR; TCRdb holds only in-frame clones, not every one. The sample holds a few million clones, roughly 92% seen once. The sequence was collected from a man younger than 30 in good health. The rearrangement links TRBV9 to TRBJ1-1; possibly TRBD1 for D (6 bases). Sequenced input: naive CD4+ T cells sorted from blood. Subset defined: CD45RA+ positively selected. The chain's CDR3 is CASSVEGGREAFF. The CDR3 DNA reads TGTGCCAGCAGCGTAGAGGGGGGCCGGGAAGCTTTCTTT.